Listed here is a single T cell receptor (beta chain). What it binds is not known. Germline V lookup: CDR1 SGHTA, CDR2 FQGNSA. CDR3 length: 14 residues. The V gene lost 5 bases and the J gene lost 6 bases, with 16 bases spanning the gap. The source of the sample is a study of T cell clones after liver transplantation. As for the study in general: Apart from a few HCV-positive recipients, transplants were for non-autoimmune, non-viral reasons. Samples came pre-transplant, pre-randomization before withdrawal, and post-randomization after withdrawal ended.

Sequenced by immunoSEQ multiplex PCR; TCRdb stores in-frame clones only, minus some. The repertoire holds 68,000 or so clones, with approximately 80% as singletons. General study findings and limits: Small, mixed patient groups and varying post-transplant times limit these conclusions. Donor-reactive sequences fell more than third party-reactive ones, suggesting partial deletion.

The input for sequencing was CD4+ T cells from blood, taken before liver transplant. This chain connects TRBV7-2 to TRBJ1-2, with D hard to call. This TCR came from a human donor who received a liver transplant. In DNA form, the CDR3 reads TGTGCCAGCAGCCAGCTTAATGTCGGCCATGGCTACACCTTC. Translating gives CASSQLNVGHGYTF.